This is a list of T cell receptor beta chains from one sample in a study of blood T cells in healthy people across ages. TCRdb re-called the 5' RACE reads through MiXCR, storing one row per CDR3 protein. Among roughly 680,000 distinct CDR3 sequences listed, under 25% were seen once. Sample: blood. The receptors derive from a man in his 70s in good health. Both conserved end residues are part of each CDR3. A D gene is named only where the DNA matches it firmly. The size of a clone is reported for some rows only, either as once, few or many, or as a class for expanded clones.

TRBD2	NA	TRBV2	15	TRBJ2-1	CASSDAAGGLDEQFF	TGTGCCAGCAGTGACGCGGCGGGGGGGCTGGATGAGCAGTTCTTC
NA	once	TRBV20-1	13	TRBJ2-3	CSARDPSPDTQYF	TGCAGTGCTAGAGATCCTAGCCCAGATACGCAGTATTTT
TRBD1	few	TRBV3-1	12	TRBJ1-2	CASNDRGYGYTF	TGTGCCAGCAATGACAGGGGTTATGGCTACACCTTC
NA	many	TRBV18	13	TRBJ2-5	CASSPPTRETQYF	TGTGCCAGCTCACCACCGACGCGAGAGACCCAGTACTTC
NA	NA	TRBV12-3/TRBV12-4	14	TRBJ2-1	CASSSHNGGTEQFF	TGTGCCAGCAGTTCCCACAATGGGGGGACTGAGCAGTTCTTC
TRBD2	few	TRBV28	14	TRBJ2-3	CASSSTSGRNSQYF	TGTGCCAGCAGTTCTACTAGCGGGAGGAATTCGCAGTATTTT
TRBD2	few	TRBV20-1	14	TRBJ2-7	CSAKREGPFSEQYF	TGCAGTGCGAAGCGGGAGGGCCCTTTCTCCGAGCAGTACTTC
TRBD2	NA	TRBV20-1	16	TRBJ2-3	CSARGPTSGSADTQYF	TGCAGTGCTAGAGGCCCCACTAGCGGGAGCGCAGATACGCAGTATTTT
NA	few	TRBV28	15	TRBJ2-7	CASSPTGTLTYEQYF	TGTGCCAGCAGCCCGACGGGGACTTTAACCTACGAGCAGTACTTC
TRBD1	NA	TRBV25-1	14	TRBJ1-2	CASSEPGQAYGYTF	TGTGCCAGCAGTGAACCGGGACAGGCTTATGGCTACACCTTC
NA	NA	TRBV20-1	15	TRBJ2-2	CSAKTPGLNSGEPFF	TGCAGTGCTAAAACACCGGGGCTCAACTCCGGGGAGCCGTTTTTT
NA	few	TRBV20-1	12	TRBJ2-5	CSATSNQETQYF	TGCAGTGCCACTAGTAACCAAGAGACCCAGTACTTC
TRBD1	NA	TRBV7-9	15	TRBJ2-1	CASSPRGTGNNEQFF	TGTGCCAGCAGCCCAAGGGGGACAGGGAACAATGAGCAGTTCTTC
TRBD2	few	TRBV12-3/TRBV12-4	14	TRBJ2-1	CASRIAGGYNEQFF	TGTGCCAGCAGGATAGCGGGAGGCTACAATGAGCAGTTCTTC
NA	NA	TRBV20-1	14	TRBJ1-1	CSARAGAWDTEAFF	TGCAGTGCTAGAGCGGGGGCTTGGGACACTGAAGCTTTCTTT
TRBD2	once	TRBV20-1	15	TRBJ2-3	CSANPKGLAGDTQYF	TGCAGTGCAAACCCTAAAGGACTAGCGGGAGATACGCAGTATTTT
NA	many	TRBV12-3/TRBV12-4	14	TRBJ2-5	CASSPGTRGETQYF	TGTGCCAGCAGCCCGGGAACCAGAGGAGAGACCCAGTACTTC
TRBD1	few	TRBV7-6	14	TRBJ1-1	CASSIGQGAGEAFF	TGTGCCAGCAGCATCGGACAGGGGGCGGGTGAAGCTTTCTTT
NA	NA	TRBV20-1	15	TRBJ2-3	CSARDPGPAGDTQYF	TGCAGTGCTAGAGATCCAGGGCCAGCAGGAGATACGCAGTATTTT
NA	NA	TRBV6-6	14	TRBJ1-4	CASSYSSGNEKLFF	TGTGCCAGCAGTTACTCGAGTGGTAATGAAAAACTGTTTTTT
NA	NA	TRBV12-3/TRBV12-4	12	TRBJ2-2	CASSLRRGELFF	TGTGCCAGCAGTTTACGACGGGGGGAGCTGTTTTTT
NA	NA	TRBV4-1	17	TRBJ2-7	CASSQGPGAGVGYEQYF	TGCGCCAGCAGCCAAGGGCCAGGGGCAGGGGTCGGCTACGAGCAGTACTTC
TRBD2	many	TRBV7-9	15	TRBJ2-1	CASSTGLAGVPEQFF	TGTGCCAGCAGCACGGGACTAGCGGGAGTGCCTGAGCAGTTCTTC
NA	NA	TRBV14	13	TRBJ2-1	CASSRSITREQFF	TGTGCCAGCAGTCGTTCTATTACGAGGGAGCAGTTCTTC
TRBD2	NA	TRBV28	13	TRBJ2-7	CATRLASLNEQYF	TGTGCCACCCGACTAGCTTCCCTCAACGAGCAGTACTTC
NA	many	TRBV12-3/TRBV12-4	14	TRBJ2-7	CASTRVGLSYEQYF	TGTGCCAGCACCCGCGTGGGCCTCTCCTACGAGCAGTACTTC
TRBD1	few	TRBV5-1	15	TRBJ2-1	CASSFFQGAYNEQFF	TGCGCCAGCAGCTTTTTCCAGGGGGCCTACAATGAGCAGTTCTTC
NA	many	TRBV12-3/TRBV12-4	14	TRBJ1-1	CASSLGGKDTEAFF	TGTGCCAGCAGTTTAGGGGGCAAGGACACTGAAGCTTTCTTT
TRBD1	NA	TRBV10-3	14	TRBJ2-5	CAISADRVVETQYF	TGTGCCATCAGCGCCGACAGGGTGGTAGAGACCCAGTACTTC